The clone carrying this T cell receptor (beta chain) came up once. Its antigen remains unidentified. This record comes from a study of T cell responses to AZD1222 COVID-19 vaccine. Study observations and caveats: Increases in Spike-specific TCR breadth and depth were seen after two AZD1222 doses. Females made up more of the donors, who were largely white British, and clonal diversity may have come out too low.

This CDR3 has 13 amino acids. Germline V gene lookup returns CDR1 MDHEN and CDR2 SYDVKM. Trimming left V 10 bases short and J 3 bases short, with 16 bases between. Sequencing was performed with immunoSEQ multiplex PCR; in TCRdb, only in-frame clones are kept and a portion is missing. Of some 42,000 clones listed, approximately 83% are singletons. The sequencing here drew on peripheral blood, taken 28 days after the second AZD1222 dose. This clonotype was sampled from an adult who received the AZD1222 COVID-19 vaccine. The rearrangement uses TRBV28 and TRBJ2-7, with D tentatively TRBD1 (6 bases). CDR3 sequence (DNA): TGTGCCATTACCCAGGGGCCCAGCTACGAGCAGTACTTC. Translating it yields CAITQGPSYEQYF.